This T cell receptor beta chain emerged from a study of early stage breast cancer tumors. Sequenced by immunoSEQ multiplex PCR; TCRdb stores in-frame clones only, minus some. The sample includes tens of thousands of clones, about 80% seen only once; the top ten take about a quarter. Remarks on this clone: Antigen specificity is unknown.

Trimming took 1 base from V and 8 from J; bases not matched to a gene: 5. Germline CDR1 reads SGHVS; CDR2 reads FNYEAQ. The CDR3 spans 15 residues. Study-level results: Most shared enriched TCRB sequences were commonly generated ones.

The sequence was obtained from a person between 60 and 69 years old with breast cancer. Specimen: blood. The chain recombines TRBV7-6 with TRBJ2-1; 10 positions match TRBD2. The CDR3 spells CASSLGLAGAYEQFF. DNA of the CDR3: TGTGCCAGCAGCTTAGGCCTAGCGGGAGCCTATGAGCAGTTCTTC.